This paragraph covers one T cell receptor beta chain sequence. Some clones are missing from TCRdb's copy, which holds only in-frame ones; the method was immunoSEQ multiplex PCR. The sample contains approximately 140,000 clones, 75% to 90% of which appear only once. This CDR3 spans 16 amino acids. Germline V gives CDR1 MNHEY, CDR2 SVGAGI. After removal of 2 bases from V and 2 bases from J, the junction contained 3 bases not matched to a gene. This sample was included in a study of identifying expanded T cells in peripheral blood. The chain has TRBV6-5 and TRBJ2-6; TRBD2 aligns across 7 bases. The clonotype was recovered from a person between 18 and 75 years old in good health. Sequencing used blood. The CDR3 bases are TGTGCCAGCAGTTACGGCGGGACTACTGGGGCCAACGTCCTGACTTTC. It is translated as CASSYGGTTGANVLTF.